This T cell receptor (beta chain) was captured in a study of cytomegalovirus exposure and HLA in healthy donors (dated by TCRdb to 2015 to 2018). Regarding the study in general: According to an earlier analysis of a few hundred of the donors, 150 million to 200 million T cells yielded 117 million unique TCR beta sequences and around 300 Gb of sequence data. An early release that covered more than 550 HLA-typed donors contained 300 to 350 gigabases of sequencing data and about 84 million unique TCR sequences. The genetic ancestry cluster associated with self-reported Caucasian donors included about 84% of the 350 to 500 genotyped donors. The aim of the study was to test whether cataloging public T cell receptors could identify signatures of past pathogen exposure. The study profiled the T cell repertoires of 500 to 800 subjects by immunosequencing and related them to cytomegalovirus serostatus. Besides the first cohort of approximately 710 subjects, a separate validation cohort made up of around 120 different subjects was used. The study combined high-throughput TCR immunosequencing, statistical association of individual TCRs with disease status, and machine learning to predict cytomegalovirus infection status. To study patterns of TCR occurrence, a later analysis re-analyzed previously published TCR beta repertoires from 700 or so donors and added high-resolution HLA genotyping. The later analysis used no new phenotypic data to find candidate immune exposures, relying instead on TCR beta sequences and their occurrence across donors. An earlier analysis of fewer than 700 of the donors applied high-throughput TCR beta sequencing to assess whether each TCR beta V gene segment acted as functional or pseudogenic. Donor age, sex, ethnicity and CMV serostatus were collected together with the repertoire data. A later genetic analysis used genome-wide SNP genotypes for about three fifths of the 666 donors, treating that subset as a discovery cohort. All discovery cohort repertoires had been generated using a single sequencing platform. HLA typing included class I and class II loci at four-digit resolution. The number of donors typed differed by locus, with roughly 620-630 for A, B, C, DRB1 and DQB1, 522 for DQA1, about 610 for DPA1, and 450 to 480 for DPB1. Roughly 5 DR-DQ haplotypes were treated as single units for association and clustering because of strong linkage in the cohort. Across 398 genotyped donors of the cohort, an average of approximately 240,000 unique TCR beta nucleotide sequences per donor were sequenced, and around 20% of those sequences were non-productive. Study-wide conclusions, independent of this receptor: Across donors, most TCR sequences were observed very rarely, whereas some public TCRs were present in many individuals. Specific HLA alleles were associated with 15,000 to 20,000 TCR beta sequences at a false discovery rate of 0.05 in a later analysis. In a later genetic analysis, fewer N-insertions in productive TCRs were reported among donors in an Asian-associated ancestry cluster than the 666-donor mean. The presence/absence analyses assumed that sequencing depth was roughly uniform across donors, and that assumption may not be true. Cytomegalovirus status was reported to be diagnosed by the classifier with high specificity and sensitivity in both the original and validation cohorts. A total of 150 to 200 TCR beta chains were listed by the study as associated with cytomegalovirus. In this cohort, only TCR beta chains were sequenced, and detectable features were limited by the absence of alpha or paired-chain data. The earlier analysis of 587 of the donors excluded around 17 rarely observed V segments, including chromosome 9 orphons, because counts were too low. An association between a missense DCLRE1C variant and V-gene and J-gene trimming of TCR beta chains was found in a later genetic analysis and replicated in an independent cohort. Several of the top co-occurrence clusters appeared to be linked to parvovirus B19, influenza, CMV and Epstein-Barr virus, according to a later analysis. In a later analysis, TCR association rates were found to vary across HLA loci, with the most associated TCRs seen for DRB1 alleles and the fewest for HLA-C alleles. Immune exposure information for the cohort was limited to CMV serostatus. Most CMV-associated TCR beta chains appeared to be HLA-restricted in a later analysis, and the HLA associations seemed to be driven largely by CMV exposure. A further reported finding was that TCR beta sequences accurately predicted the HLA-A and HLA-B alleles for most subjects in the first cohort. Broadly in line with IMGT annotations, most TCR beta V segments showed up in productive rearrangements about 87% or about 30% of the time in an earlier analysis of some 590 of the donors. In a later analysis, HLA-associated TCR beta chains showed more clonal expansion and lower generation probabilities than non-associated chains that were equally common. A group of highly shared sequence variants was considered likely to be a technical artifact of the sequencing pipeline. When HLA alleles, especially DR and DQ, strongly co-occurred, attributing TCR associations to individual alleles was difficult. Correlated functional status among segregating V segments might be attributable to linkage disequilibrium, but an unknown experimental factor could not be ruled out. According to the authors, the approach could potentially be generalized to other disease states and immunological phenotypes. In vitro tests confirmed that a few of the cytomegalovirus-associated TCR beta chains recognize cytomegalovirus antigens. HLA typing was unavailable for some donors at each locus, so association tests used only the typed subset.

The library was generated by the immunoSEQ multiplex PCR assay. A mixture of 60 forward primers for TCR Vbeta segments and 13 reverse primers for TCR Jbeta segments was used in the multiplex PCR. The CDR3 region of rearranged TCR beta genes was amplified from genomic DNA with a multiplex PCR assay. The amplified TCR beta libraries were sequenced on the Illumina HiSeq System as 87-base-pair reads. The source study handled its data this way. A later analysis counted approximately 74 million unique TCR beta chains across the 666 repertoires, and roughly 10 million of these chains were shared by at least two donors. Raw reads were error-corrected and collapsed into unique sequences with a nearest-neighbor algorithm that merged closely related sequences to remove PCR and sequencing errors. Alignment of CDR3 sequences to IMGT reference sequences was used to assign V, D and J gene segments. For a sequence to be retained, a match of at least six nucleotides to both a V gene segment and a J gene segment was required. Rearrangements were called productive when the CDR3 lacked stop codons and stayed in frame with V and J; all others were non-productive. Following IMGT convention, CDR3 was defined as the stretch from the second conserved V-encoded cysteine up to the conserved J-encoded phenylalanine. Sequences without an unambiguous match to a single V gene segment were excluded from the earlier analysis of about 630 of the donors. In an earlier analysis of around 590 of the donors, a V segment was called functional when productive rearrangements were above 56.7%, and segregating when the standard deviation between donors exceeded 5%. A statistical classification framework was built for diagnosing cytomegalovirus status from the catalog of TCR beta chain sequences. V and J gene assignment, in a later analysis, came from comparing TCR nucleotide sequences with IMGT/GENE-DB human TR gene sequences. A later analysis assigned CDR3 sequences and most-parsimonious VDJ recombination scenarios with the TCRdist pipeline. A later analysis defined each TCR beta chain by its CDR3 amino acid sequence plus V-gene family, and excluded reads lacking a unique V-gene family. To address suspected cross-contamination and a sequencing artifact, a later analysis removed 450 to 700 highly shared, low-generation-probability nucleotide sequences. A later analysis calculated a clonal expansion index for each public chain from normalized within-repertoire ranks of inferred template counts. In a later analysis, generation probabilities were computed using a VDJ recombination model fitted to out-of-frame rearrangements, and the results were checked against IGoR. In a later analysis, hypergeometric tests were used to score TCR-TCR, TCR-HLA and TCR-CMV co-occurrence, with a repertoire-size bias correction applied to TCR pairs. False discovery rates were estimated in a later analysis by permuting HLA or CMV assignments 20 times. In a later analysis, co-occurring TCRs were grouped with DBSCAN, and TCRdist sequence similarity was added when clustering was performed within HLA-allele-positive subsets. Co-occurrence clustering excluded repertoires with fewer than 30,000 or more than 120,000 public chains, plus five with anomalous nucleotide sharing. TCRdb obtained this table from immuneACCESS and retained in-frame rearrangements with V and J assigned. These tables miss some clones; where compared with another copy, unresolved V genes account for less than half of the shortfall, and the remainder is unexplained. That table is the source of V, J and clone size, and D and trimming were worked out from the DNA. The sample's table covers some 110,000 clones. The top ten constitute 2.2% of the sample.

In the case of this clone: Its antigen remains unidentified.

The cohort comprised approximately 700 healthy bone marrow donors. At the time of sampling, every cohort member was nominally healthy, though immune exposures that went unrecorded were likely present. The donor was CMV seronegative and belonged to the group of 352 seronegative cohort members. Every donor gave a peripheral blood sample, and the peripheral blood mononuclear cells from that sample were used for TCR beta sequencing. Genomic DNA was extracted from the blood cell samples with the Qiagen DNeasy Blood Extraction Kit. The clonotype was recovered from a man aged 35 to 55 in good health and CMV-seronegative. Sequencing was carried out using PBMCs.

The DNA sequence is TGTGCCAGCAGTTATGCGGGGAACACTGAAGCTTTCTTT. This is translated as CASSYAGNTEAFF. The rearranged chain carries TRBV6-5 and TRBJ1-1; no confident D gene assignment can be made. The germline V gene provides CDR1 MNHEY and CDR2 SVGAGI. The cysteine opens and the phenylalanine closes a CDR3 of 13 amino acids. The retained sequence is limited to the CDR3, 39 bases, with the frame set at the first base. Relative to germline, V is 3 bases shorter and J is 1 base shorter, with 6 bases between their ends.